The rows below give T cell receptor beta chains drawn from one sample of a study of human T cells and chemical hapten exposure. TCRdb called the 5' RACE reads again in MiXCR, with one record for every CDR3 protein. The data hold 130,000 or so distinct CDR3 sequences, with roughly 4.1% observed a single time. The receptors derive from a female donor in good health. Both conserved end residues are part of each CDR3. Fields, in order: J gene, D gene, CDR3 length, clone size, V gene, CDR3 DNA, CDR3 protein. A D gene is named only where the DNA matches it firmly. Clone size is given as how often the clone was seen (once, few, many) or a class if it is expanded.

TRBJ2-5,-,12,many,TRBV2,TGTGCCACCGCAGGACAGCAAGAGACCCAGTACTTC,CATAGQQETQYF
TRBJ1-1,TRBD1,15,many,TRBV20-1,TGCAGTGCTAGAGACAGGACAGGGCTGAACACTGAAGCTTTCTTT,CSARDRTGLNTEAFF
TRBJ2-5,-,13,many,TRBV20-1,TGCAGTGCCCGCGGGGTCTTCCAAGAGACCCAGTACTTC,CSARGVFQETQYF
TRBJ1-5,-,15,many,TRBV2,TGTGCCAGCAGGGAAGAATCAGGTAGCAATCAGCCCCAGCATTTT,CASREESGSNQPQHF
TRBJ1-1,-,16,many,TRBV6-1,TGTGCCAGCAGTGAAGCTTTTAGCTCAGGGGACACTGAAGCTTTCTTT,CASSEAFSSGDTEAFF
TRBJ2-3,TRBD2,17,many,TRBV2,TGTGCCAGCAGTTGGACTAGCGGGGGGCGCAGCACAGATACGCAGTATTTT,CASSWTSGGRSTDTQYF
TRBJ2-5,-,13,many,TRBV20-1,TGCAGTGCTGAGGGGGGAGCCCAAGAGACCCAGTACTTC,CSAEGGAQETQYF
TRBJ2-7,-,14,many,TRBV12-3/TRBV12-4,TGTGCCAGCAGTTTAGGAGGGGGTGGCTACGAGCAGTACTTC,CASSLGGGGYEQYF
TRBJ2-6,-,15,many,TRBV19,TGTGCCAGTACCAATTACGGGGCAGCAGCCAACGTCCTGACTTTC,CASTNYGAAANVLTF
TRBJ1-5,-,14,many,TRBV15,TGTGCCACCAGCAGAGGGGGAGGCAATCAGCCCCAGCATTTT,CATSRGGGNQPQHF